This TCR beta chain was sequenced during a study of blood T cell repertoires in COVID-19. Across the whole study: PBMCs, B-cell-depleted T cells, or T cells provided the cDNA or gDNA that made up the material.

Germline V CDR1 and CDR2: SEHNR, FQNEAQ (reference sequence). This CDR3 has 11 amino acids. V lost 5 bases and J lost 10, with 11 bases in between. The authors' processing: Researchers report that nucleated cell counts were estimated from reference gene primer amplification. Some clones are missing from TCRdb's copy, which holds only in-frame ones; the method was immunoSEQ multiplex PCR. V and J calls and clone size are given by that table; D and trimming were obtained from the DNA. The table records under 250,000 clones, around 82% of them present only once. This chain uses TRBV7-9 with TRBJ1-2; TRBD1 might be the D (5 bases). The clonotype comes from a man aged 45-65 years with active or convalescent COVID-19. The sequencing input was peripheral blood. Here the CDR3 DNA reads TGTGCCAGCAGCCCTGGGACTTACTACACCTTC. The encoded protein is CASSPGTYYTF.